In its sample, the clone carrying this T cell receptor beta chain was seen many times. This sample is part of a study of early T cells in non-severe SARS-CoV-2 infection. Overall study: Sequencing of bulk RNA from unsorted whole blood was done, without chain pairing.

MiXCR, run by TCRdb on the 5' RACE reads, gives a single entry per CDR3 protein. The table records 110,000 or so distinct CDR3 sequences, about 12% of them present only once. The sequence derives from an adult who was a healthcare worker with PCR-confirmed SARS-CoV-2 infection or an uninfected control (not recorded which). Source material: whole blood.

The CDR3 is CASSFASRNTEAFF. As DNA, the CDR3 is TGTGCCAGCAGCTTCGCCAGCAGGAACACTGAAGCTTTCTTT. The chain combines TRBV5-5 with TRBJ1-1; D gene unclear. CDR3 size: 14 residues. CDR1 is SGHKS, CDR2 YYEKEE, per germline (reference sequence). Trimming removed 2 bases at V and 1 base at J, with 9 bases between.